This TCR beta chain was identified in a study of T cells in Graves' hyperthyroidism and ophthalmopathy. Trimming took 3 bases from V and 6 from J, leaving 11 bases between them. The CDR3 loop spans 13 amino acids. In germline, CDR1 is SEHNR, CDR2 FQNEAQ (reference sequence). RNA transcripts provided the source from which TCR beta CDR3 regions were amplified. The study used the HTBI primer set for a first-round RT-PCR of the TCR CDR3. A single record per CDR3 protein comes from TCRdb applying MiXCR to the multiplex PCR reads. The sample has 250,000 to 400,000 distinct CDR3 sequences; approximately 13% are singletons. This clonotype was recorded at least ten times. Its antigen is undetermined. Lactation, pregnancy, other autoimmune disease or uncontrolled infection led to exclusion of patients. Diagnoses rested on clinical symptoms, serum thyroxine and TRAb, thyroid ultrasound and orbital computed tomography. PBMCs were derived from about 9.1 ml fresh peripheral blood.

Findings of the study overall: Model output signaled ophthalmopathy a median roughly six months ahead of onset.

The receptor's source is a woman in her forties with Graves' ophthalmopathy. The J gene is TRBJ1-1, the V gene TRBV7-9; tentatively, D is TRBD1 (5 bases). The source material was blood. The CDR3 region has the DNA TGTGCCAGCAGCTTGGGGGGGGTCCCTGAAGCTTTCTTT. Translating it yields CASSLGGVPEAFF.